The entry that follows covers one TCR beta chain sequence. Profiling relied on immunoSEQ multiplex PCR, and the TCRdb table lists in-frame clones only, not all of them. The top ten clones hold over 0.2% of a sample with about 68,000 clones, about 97% of them seen once. The sample is drawn from a study of technical replicates of blood from a handful of donors. This TCR derives from a human donor in good health. Sequenced: T cells isolated from PBMCs.

The CDR3 sequence: CAISGGLAGGYEQFF. The CDR3 DNA is TGTGCCATCAGTGGGGGACTAGCGGGAGGGTATGAGCAGTTCTTC. The chain has TRBV10-3 and TRBJ2-1, with TRBD2 matching 16 bases. Looked up from germline, CDR1 is ENHRY and CDR2 is SYGVKD. The CDR3 totals 15 residues. The ends lost 4 bases at V and 8 bases at J; junction bases unmatched: 2.